A single sample gave rise to the 24 T cell receptor beta chains below, sequenced in a study of blood T cell repertoires in COVID-19. Repertoires were generated with immunoSEQ multiplex PCR, while TCRdb's copy carries only in-frame clones and drops some. The table has some 250,000 clones, approximately 83% seen once. The sequencing input was peripheral blood. These receptors were collected from a woman aged 30 to 39 who had recovered from COVID-19.

The chain is built from TRBV20-1 and TRBJ1-5; D possibly corresponds to TRBD1 (5 bases). Trimming took 3 bases from V and 1 from J, leaving 13 bases between them. Per the germline V gene, CDR1 is DFQATT and CDR2 is SNEGSKA (reference sequence). This CDR3 spans 15 amino acids. CDR3 protein: CSASRRDGSNQPQHF. The CDR3 DNA sequence: TGCAGTGCTAGTAGGAGGGACGGAAGCAATCAGCCCCAGCATTTT.

CDR3 bases: TGTGCCAGCAGCTCAGTGGGACAGGGGTCGGAGACCCAGTACTTC. Protein sequence: CASSSVGQGSETQYF. The V gene is TRBV5-5, the J gene TRBJ2-5; 10 bases align to TRBD1. CDR3 length: 15 amino acids. Losses at the gene ends were 3 bases for V and 5 bases for J; bases not matched to a gene: 7. The germline V gene has CDR1 SGHKS and CDR2 YYEKEE (reference sequence).

The CDR3 protein is CASSRTLADDQETQYF. Written as DNA, the CDR3 is TGCGCCAGCAGCCGCACTCTAGCGGACGACCAAGAGACCCAGTACTTC. V usage is TRBV5-1 and J usage is TRBJ2-5; 7 nucleotides align to TRBD2. V lost 4 bases, J lost 0 bases, and 9 bases stayed unmatched. The CDR3 extends over 16 amino acids. Germline CDR1 SGHRS, CDR2 YFSETQ.

The gene calls are TRBV19 and TRBJ1-3; a possible D gene is TRBD1 (6 bases). The CDR3 is 15 residues long. Germline V gene lookup returns CDR1 LNHDA and CDR2 SQIVND (reference sequence). V gave up 5 bases and J gave up 7 bases, with 18 bases separating them. CDR3 sequence reads: CASSADRDNRNTIYF. The CDR3 nucleotides read TGTGCCAGTAGTGCAGACCGGGACAATCGGAACACCATATATTTT.

The V call is TRBV12-5, the J call TRBJ1-2, with D unclear. V lost 1 base and J 5 bases, leaving 11 bases between the germline ends. The CDR3 has 14 amino acids. Germline V gene data show CDR1 as LGHNT and CDR2 as FRNRAP. The CDR3 protein is CASGLAGTAYGYTF. In nucleotides, the CDR3 is TGTGCTAGTGGTTTGGCCGGCACAGCTTATGGCTACACCTTC.

V usage is TRBV5-8 and J usage is TRBJ1-5, with D possibly TRBD1 on 6 matching bases. Trimming pared 0 bases from V and 5 bases from J, leaving 12 bases between. CDR1 and CDR2 (germline): SGHTS, YDEGEE. The CDR3 extends over 15 amino acids. CDR3 in DNA: TGTGCCAGCAGCTTGGGGCCGGGGACATATCAGCCCCAGCATTTT. Translated, it gives CASSLGPGTYQPQHF.

As regards this clone: In the same sample, other DNA sequences code for this CDR3. The chain combines TRBV5-1 with TRBJ2-5; 11 bases are shared with TRBD2. This CDR3 is built from 16 residues. J was trimmed by 1 base and V by 0 bases; bases with no gene match: 2. Germline V gene sequence: CDR1 SGHRS, CDR2 YFSETQ. The CDR3 bases are TGCGCCAGCAGCTTGGCGCTAGCGGGAGGCCAAGAGACCCAGTACTTC. It is translated as CASSLALAGGQETQYF. Based on the CDR3 plus reference TRBV5-1 and TRBJ2-5, the full variable domain is KAGVTQTPRYLIKTRGQQVTLSCSPISGHRSVSWYQQTPGQGLQFLFEYFSETQRNKGNFPGRFSGRQFSNSRSEMNVSTLELGDSALYLCASSLALAGGQETQYFGPGTRLLVL.

This clone was picked up one time. J is TRBJ2-3 and V is TRBV27; D ambiguous. The V end lost 1 base, the J end lost 0 bases, and 8 bases lay between the germline ends. Germline CDR1 MNHEY, CDR2 SMNVEV (reference sequence). CDR3 size: 15 residues. The CDR3 sequence is CASSLFSSSTDTQYF. CDR3 DNA: TGTGCCAGCAGTTTATTCAGTTCTAGCACAGATACGCAGTATTTT.

This clone was seen a single time. The chain is built from TRBV29-1 and TRBJ1-2; 7 nucleotides line up with TRBD1. The CDR3 length is 17 residues. J gave up 2 bases and V 6 bases, and 18 bases lay outside the gene matches. Germline V gene sequence: CDR1 SQVTM, CDR2 ANQGSEA. CDR3 region: CSVLLRDREILNYGYTF. The CDR3 DNA reads as TGCAGCGTCCTCCTCCGGGACAGAGAAATATTAAACTATGGCTACACCTTC.

The count of this clone is one. The J gene is TRBJ2-7, the V gene TRBV4-1, with D perhaps matching TRBD1 (5 bases). Germline V lookup: CDR1 MGHRA, CDR2 YSYEKL. The V gene lost 1 base and the J gene lost 1 base, with 8 bases spanning the gap. CDR3 length: 14 residues. The CDR3 here is CASSQAGKSYEQYF. CDR3 nucleotide sequence: TGCGCCAGCAGCCAAGCAGGGAAATCCTACGAGCAGTACTTC.

This clone was counted a few times. This chain uses TRBV11-2 with TRBJ1-5; 7 bases map to TRBD1. J lost 5 bases, V lost 1 base, and 8 bases had no gene match. CDR3 length: 16 residues. The germline V gene encodes CDR1 SGHAT and CDR2 FQNNGV. The CDR3 sequence is CASSLGYRGWDQPQHF. DNA for the CDR3: TGTGCCAGCAGCTTAGGATACAGGGGTTGGGATCAGCCCCAGCATTTT.

On this clone: A junction end diverges from the germline sequence, so it may reflect a read error. This chain connects TRBV14 to TRBJ1-2; 7 bases agree with TRBD1. This CDR3 has 13 residues. CDR1 SGHDN and CDR2 FVKESK come from the germline V gene. CDR3 in DNA: TGTGCCAGCACCCAAAACAGGGGTTATGGCTACACCTTC. Protein product: CASTQNRGYGYTF. Variable domain in full (rest from reference TRBV14 and TRBJ1-2): EAGVTQFPSHSVIEKGQTVTLRCDPISGHDNLYWYRRVMGKEIKFLLHFVKESKQDESGMPNNRFLAERTGGTYSTLKVQPAELEDSGVYFCASTQNRGYGYTFGSGTRLTVV.

The chain combines TRBV10-1 with TRBJ2-5; 8 nucleotides align to TRBD2. The V and J ends lost 9 bases and 4 bases, in that order; junction bases with no gene match: 19. The CDR3 has 17 amino acids. From germline, CDR1 is WNHNN and CDR2 SYGVQD (reference sequence). Here the CDR3 DNA reads TGCGCCAGTAGGGGTCGGCGGGGGGCCCCCGGGGGAGAGACCCAGTACTTC. As protein: CASRGRRGAPGGETQYF.

This CDR3 reads CASSLRMGGNNEQFF. The CDR3 DNA reads TGTGCCAGCAGCTTAAGGATGGGCGGGAACAATGAGCAGTTCTTC. This sequence joins TRBV7-7 and TRBJ2-1, with TRBD2 as a possible D gene (6 bases). Trimming stripped 2 bases from V and 5 bases from J, with 13 bases between. The length of the CDR3 is 15 residues. Per the germline V gene, CDR1 is SSHAT and CDR2 is FNYEAQ (reference sequence).

V is TRBV6-1 and J is TRBJ2-5, with a weak D call TRBD2 (5 bases). With 2 bases removed from V and 5 bases from J, the gap between germline ends came to 12 bases. The length of the CDR3 is 14 residues. The germline V gene encodes CDR1 MNHNS and CDR2 SASEGT. The DNA for the CDR3 is TGTGCCAGCAGTGAATCGGGGTTTGGGGAGACCCAGTACTTC. This sequence encodes CASSESGFGETQYF.

This chain links TRBV29-1 with TRBJ1-1, with D maybe TRBD1 (5 bases). Trimming removed 1 base at V and 7 bases at J, with 13 bases between. The CDR3 has 13 residues. Germline CDR1 and CDR2: SQVTM and ANQGSEA. The CDR3 bases are TGCAGCGTTGAAGGGGGCTCAGGGTTTGAAGCTTTCTTT. Its protein is CSVEGGSGFEAFF. The full variable domain, completed using reference TRBV29-1 and TRBJ1-1, is SAVISQKPSRDICQRGTSLTIQCQVDSQVTMMFWYRQQPGQSLTLIATANQGSEATYESGFVIDKFPISRPNLTFSTLTVSNMSPEDSSIYLCSVEGGSGFEAFFGQGTRLTVV.

The rearrangement uses TRBV6-2 or TRBV6-3 and TRBJ1-2, with D hard to call. The CDR3 runs 14 residues. V lost 2 bases and J lost 6, with 13 bases in between. The germline V gene encodes CDR1 MNHEY and CDR2 SVGEGT. In DNA, the CDR3 is TGTGCCAGCAGTTACGCTAGTAGACGTAATGGCTACACCTTC. It yields the protein CASSYASRRNGYTF.

The rearrangement uses TRBV6-5 and TRBJ1-1; the match to TRBD1 covers 8 bases. Per germline, CDR1 MNHEY and CDR2 SVGAGI. This CDR3 has 14 amino acids. The V gene end was trimmed by 4 bases and the J gene end by 1 base; junction bases not matched to a gene: 2. This CDR3 reads CASSLTGGNTEAFF. The CDR3 DNA is TGTGCCAGCAGTTTAACAGGGGGGAACACTGAAGCTTTCTTT.

The CDR3 nucleotides are TGCGCCAGCAGCCAAGAAAGTGAGCACAGAACCTATGGCTACACCTTC. This translates into CASSQESEHRTYGYTF. The V gene is TRBV4-3, the J gene TRBJ1-2; D is unresolved. The CDR3 spans 16 residues. Per the germline V gene, CDR1 is LGHNA and CDR2 is YSLEER. V was pared by 0 bases and J by 4 bases, with 15 bases between.

The V and J genes are TRBV6-5 and TRBJ2-5, with TRBD1 matching over 7 bases. CDR3 length equals 12 residues. Germline V lookup: CDR1 MNHEY, CDR2 SVGAGI. Trimming removed 11 bases from V and 5 bases from J; junction bases left unmatched: 8. The CDR3 DNA is TGTGCCGGCAATACAGGGGTCGAGACCCAGTACTTC. Its protein is CAGNTGVETQYF.

The J gene is TRBJ1-4, the V gene TRBV13; D possibly corresponds to TRBD1 (6 bases). The V gene's germline CDR1 is PRHDT and CDR2 FYEKMQ (reference sequence). The CDR3 runs to 15 residues. V shed 0 bases and J shed 4 bases, with 9 bases lying between them. CDR3 sequence reads: CASSLGTGLNEKLFF. CDR3 in DNA: TGTGCCAGCAGCTTAGGGACAGGCCTTAATGAAAAACTGTTTTTT. Complete variable domain (other parts from reference TRBV13 and TRBJ1-4): AAGVIQSPRHLIKEKRETATLKCYPIPRHDTVYWYQQGPGQDPQFLISFYEKMQSDKGSIPDRFSAQQFSDYHSELNMSSLELGDSALYFCASSLGTGLNEKLFFGSGTQLSVL.

The chain recombines TRBV13 with TRBJ1-2; 7 nucleotides agree with TRBD1. Germline CDR1 is PRHDT and CDR2 is FYEKMQ (reference sequence). Unmatched junction bases numbered 4, after V lost 5 bases and J lost 4 bases. There are 13 residues in the CDR3. The DNA of the CDR3 is TGTGCCAGCAGCGATGGACAGGCCTATGGCTACACCTTC. It is translated as CASSDGQAYGYTF.

The rearrangement joins TRBV9 to TRBJ2-3; D gene unclear. This CDR3 has 14 amino acids. Trimming cost V 3 bases and J 3 bases, with 11 bases left between them. Germline V gene data show CDR1 as SGDLS and CDR2 as YYNGEE. The CDR3 reads CASSADLETDTQYF. Here the CDR3 DNA reads TGTGCCAGCAGCGCCGACCTAGAGACAGATACGCAGTATTTT.

As to this clone: The same CDR3 also results from other DNA sequences found in this sample. The chain employs TRBV5-1 and TRBJ2-1, with 7 bases that match TRBD2. The CDR3 loop spans 15 amino acids. In germline, CDR1 is SGHRS, CDR2 YFSETQ. V was pared by 0 bases and J by 2 bases, with 2 bases of the junction left unmatched. CDR3 nucleotides: TGCGCCAGCAGCTTGGTCGCGGGGGCCTACAATGAGCAGTTCTTC. It translates to CASSLVAGAYNEQFF.